These 5 T cell receptor beta chains were all obtained from the same sample, sequenced in a study of blood T cell repertoires in COVID-19. Libraries were prepared by immunoSEQ multiplex PCR; TCRdb keeps only in-frame clonotypes and omits some of them. The data show about 210,000 clones, around 80% seen once. The source material was peripheral blood. Source of these receptors: a man aged 45-60 years with active or convalescent COVID-19.

This clone was found once. The V and J genes are TRBV5-4 and TRBJ1-5; unclear D gene. The CDR3 totals 14 residues. V lost 0 bases and J 3 bases, leaving 7 bases between the germline ends. CDR1 is SGHNT and CDR2 is YYREEE in the germline V gene (reference sequence). The CDR3: CASSLAPINQPQHF. The DNA of the CDR3 is TGTGCCAGCAGCTTGGCCCCCATCAATCAGCCCCAGCATTTT.

CDR3 coding DNA: TGCGCCAGCAGTAAAGACAGGGCCGGGGAGCTGTTTTTT. This codes for CASSKDRAGELFF. The rearrangement uses TRBV5-1 and TRBJ2-2; 7 bases fit TRBD1. Trimming cost V 5 bases and J 6 bases; bases outside gene matches: 4. Germline assignment: CDR1 SGHRS and CDR2 YFSETQ. The CDR3 runs to 13 residues.

The chain links TRBV5-1 to TRBJ2-7; D is undetermined. The CDR3 runs to 14 residues. The germline V gene encodes CDR1 SGHRS and CDR2 YFSETQ. Trimming left V 0 bases short and J 2 bases short, with 9 bases between. CDR3: CASSLEAGPYEQYF. The CDR3, as DNA: TGCGCCAGCAGCTTGGAGGCAGGCCCCTACGAGCAGTACTTC. The full variable domain, its missing parts supplied by reference TRBV5-1 and TRBJ2-7, is KAGVTQTPRYLIKTRGQQVTLSCSPISGHRSVSWYQQTPGQGLQFLFEYFSETQRNKGNFPGRFSGRQFSNSRSEMNVSTLELGDSALYLCASSLEAGPYEQYFGPGTRLTVT.

The chain is built from TRBV30 and TRBJ1-2; no clear D. The CDR3 is 13 residues long. Trimming stripped 5 bases from V and 8 bases from J, with 18 bases between. The V gene's germline CDR1 is GTSNPN and CDR2 SVGIG (reference sequence). The CDR3, as DNA: TGTGCCTGGGGCCCCTCGGGAGGAGGCGGCTACACCTTC. It is translated as CAWGPSGGGGYTF.

The chain recombines TRBV19 with TRBJ2-7, with TRBD1 matching over 9 bases. Germline values: CDR1 LNHDA, CDR2 SQIVND (reference sequence). Losses at the gene ends were 3 bases for V and 3 bases for J; bases not matched to a gene: 9. This CDR3 is built from 16 residues. The CDR3 bases are TGTGCCAGTAGTATGGATACCCCGGGACAGGGCTACGAGCAGTACTTC. This gives the protein CASSMDTPGQGYEQYF.